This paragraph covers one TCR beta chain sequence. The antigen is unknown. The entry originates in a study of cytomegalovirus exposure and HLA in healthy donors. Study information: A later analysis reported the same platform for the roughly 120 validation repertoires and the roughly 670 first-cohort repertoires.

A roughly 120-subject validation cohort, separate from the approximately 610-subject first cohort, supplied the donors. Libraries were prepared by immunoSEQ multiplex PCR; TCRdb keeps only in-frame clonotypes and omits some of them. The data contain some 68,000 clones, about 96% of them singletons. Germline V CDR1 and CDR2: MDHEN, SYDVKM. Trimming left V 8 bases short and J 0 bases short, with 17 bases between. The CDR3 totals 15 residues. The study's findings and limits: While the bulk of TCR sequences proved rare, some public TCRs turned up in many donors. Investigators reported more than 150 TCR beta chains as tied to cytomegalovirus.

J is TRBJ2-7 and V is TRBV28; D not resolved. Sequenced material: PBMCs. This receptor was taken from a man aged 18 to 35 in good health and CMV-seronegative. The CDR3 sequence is CASSEHQDYSYEQYF. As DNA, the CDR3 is TGTGCCAGCTCCGAACATCAAGATTACTCCTACGAGCAGTACTTC.